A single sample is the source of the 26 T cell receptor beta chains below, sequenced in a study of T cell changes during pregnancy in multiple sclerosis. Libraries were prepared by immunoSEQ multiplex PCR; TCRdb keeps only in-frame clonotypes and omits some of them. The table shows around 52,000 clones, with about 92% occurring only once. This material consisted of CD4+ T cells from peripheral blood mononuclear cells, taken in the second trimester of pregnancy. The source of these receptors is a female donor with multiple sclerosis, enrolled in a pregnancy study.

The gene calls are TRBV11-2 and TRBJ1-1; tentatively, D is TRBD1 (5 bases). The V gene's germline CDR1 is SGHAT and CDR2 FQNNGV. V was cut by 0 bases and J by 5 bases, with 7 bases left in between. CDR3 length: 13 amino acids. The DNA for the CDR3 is TGTGCCAGCAGCTTAGAGGGGGGTACTGAAGCTTTCTTT. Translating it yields CASSLEGGTEAFF. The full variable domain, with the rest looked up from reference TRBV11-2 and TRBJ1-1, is EAGVAQSPRYKIIEKRQSVAFWCNPISGHATLYWYQQILGQGPKLLIQFQNNGVVDDSQLPKDRFSAERLKGVDSTLKIQPAKLEDSAVYLCASSLEGGTEAFFGQGTRLTVV.

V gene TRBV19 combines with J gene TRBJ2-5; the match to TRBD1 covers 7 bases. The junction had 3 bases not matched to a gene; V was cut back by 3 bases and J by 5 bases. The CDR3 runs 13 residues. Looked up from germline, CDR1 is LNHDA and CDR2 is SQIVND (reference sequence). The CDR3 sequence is CASSITGEETQYF. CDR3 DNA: TGTGCCAGTAGTATTACAGGGGAGGAGACCCAGTACTTC.

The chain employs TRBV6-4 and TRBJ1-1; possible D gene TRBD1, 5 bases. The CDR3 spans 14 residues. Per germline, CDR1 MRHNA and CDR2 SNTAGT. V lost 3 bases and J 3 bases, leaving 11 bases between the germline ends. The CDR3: CASSENRGDTEAFF. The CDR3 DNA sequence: TGTGCCAGCAGTGAAAATAGGGGTGACACTGAAGCTTTCTTT.

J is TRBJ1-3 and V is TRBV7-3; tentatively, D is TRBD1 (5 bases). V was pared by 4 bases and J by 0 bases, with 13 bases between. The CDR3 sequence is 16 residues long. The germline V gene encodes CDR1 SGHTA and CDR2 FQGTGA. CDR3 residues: CASSSSPRGSGNTIYF. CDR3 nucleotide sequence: TGTGCCAGCAGCTCCAGCCCTAGGGGCTCTGGAAACACCATATATTTT.

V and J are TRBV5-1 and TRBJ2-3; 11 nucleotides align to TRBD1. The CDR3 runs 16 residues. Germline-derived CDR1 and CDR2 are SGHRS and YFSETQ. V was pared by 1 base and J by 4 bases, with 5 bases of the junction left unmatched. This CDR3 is CASSLQGQGAADTQYF. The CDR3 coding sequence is TGCGCCAGCAGCTTGCAAGGACAGGGGGCCGCAGATACGCAGTATTTT.

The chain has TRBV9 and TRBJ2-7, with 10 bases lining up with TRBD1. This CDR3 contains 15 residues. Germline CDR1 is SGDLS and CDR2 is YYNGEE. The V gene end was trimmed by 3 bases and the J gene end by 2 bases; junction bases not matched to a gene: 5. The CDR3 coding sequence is TGTGCCAGCAGCGCGGGACAGGGGACTCCCTACGAGCAGTACTTC. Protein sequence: CASSAGQGTPYEQYF.

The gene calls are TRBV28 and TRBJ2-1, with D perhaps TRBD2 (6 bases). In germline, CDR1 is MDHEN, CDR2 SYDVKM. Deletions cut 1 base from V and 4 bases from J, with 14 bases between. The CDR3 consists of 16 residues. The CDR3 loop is CASSLFGGGGYNEQFF. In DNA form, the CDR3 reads TGTGCCAGCAGTTTATTTGGGGGTGGGGGGTACAATGAGCAGTTCTTC.

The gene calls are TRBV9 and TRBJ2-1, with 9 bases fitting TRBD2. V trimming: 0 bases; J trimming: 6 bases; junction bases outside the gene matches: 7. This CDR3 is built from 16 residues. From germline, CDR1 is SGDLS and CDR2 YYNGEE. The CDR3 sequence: CASSVGMLAGSNEQFF. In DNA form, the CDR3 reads TGTGCCAGCAGCGTAGGTATGCTAGCGGGAAGCAATGAGCAGTTCTTC.

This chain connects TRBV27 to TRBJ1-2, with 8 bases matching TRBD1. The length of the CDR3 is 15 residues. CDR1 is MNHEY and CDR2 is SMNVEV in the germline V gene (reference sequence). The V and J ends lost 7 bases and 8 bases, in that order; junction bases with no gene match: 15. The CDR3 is CASTSAGQGAEGYTF. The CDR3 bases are TGTGCCAGCACCTCTGCGGGGCAGGGGGCGGAAGGCTACACCTTC.

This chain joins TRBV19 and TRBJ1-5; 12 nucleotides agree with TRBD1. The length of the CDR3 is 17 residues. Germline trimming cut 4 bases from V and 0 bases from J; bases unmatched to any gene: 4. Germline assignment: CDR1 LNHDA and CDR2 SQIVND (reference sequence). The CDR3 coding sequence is TGTGCCAGTAGTAGAGGGACAGGGGGCCGTAGCAATCAGCCCCAGCATTTT. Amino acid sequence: CASSRGTGGRSNQPQHF.

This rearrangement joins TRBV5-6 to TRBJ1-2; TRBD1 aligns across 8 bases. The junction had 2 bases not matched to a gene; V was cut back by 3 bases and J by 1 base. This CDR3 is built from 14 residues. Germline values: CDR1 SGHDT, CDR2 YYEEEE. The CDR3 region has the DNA TGTGCCAGCAGCTGGGACAGGCTTAACTATGGCTACACCTTC. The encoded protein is CASSWDRLNYGYTF.

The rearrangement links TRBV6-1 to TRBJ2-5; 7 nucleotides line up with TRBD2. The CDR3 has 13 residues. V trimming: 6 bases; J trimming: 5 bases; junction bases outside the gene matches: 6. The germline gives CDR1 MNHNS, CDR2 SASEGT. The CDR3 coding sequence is TGTGCCAGCAGGGGGGGGGTGTGGGAGACCCAGTACTTC. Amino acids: CASRGGVWETQYF.

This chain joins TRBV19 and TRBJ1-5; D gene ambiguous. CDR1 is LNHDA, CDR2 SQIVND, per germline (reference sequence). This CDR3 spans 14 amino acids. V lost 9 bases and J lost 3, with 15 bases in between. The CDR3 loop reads CASGIFSDNQPQHF. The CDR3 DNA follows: TGTGCCAGCGGAATCTTCAGCGACAATCAGCCCCAGCATTTT.

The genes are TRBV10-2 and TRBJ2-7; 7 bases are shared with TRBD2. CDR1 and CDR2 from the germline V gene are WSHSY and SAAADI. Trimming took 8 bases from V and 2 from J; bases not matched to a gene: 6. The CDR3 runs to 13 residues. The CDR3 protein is CASASGVPYEQYF. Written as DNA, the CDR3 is TGCGCCAGCGCGAGCGGGGTACCCTACGAGCAGTACTTC.

CDR3 in amino acids: CASSPDSGRSEQYF. The CDR3 nucleotides read TGTGCCAGCAGCCCAGATAGCGGGAGAAGCGAGCAGTACTTC. V usage is TRBV7-3 and J usage is TRBJ2-7; 9 nucleotides align to TRBD2. The CDR3 has 14 amino acids. The trim removed 5 bases at V and 6 bases at J, leaving 8 bases unmatched. Germline V gene sequence: CDR1 SGHTA, CDR2 FQGTGA.

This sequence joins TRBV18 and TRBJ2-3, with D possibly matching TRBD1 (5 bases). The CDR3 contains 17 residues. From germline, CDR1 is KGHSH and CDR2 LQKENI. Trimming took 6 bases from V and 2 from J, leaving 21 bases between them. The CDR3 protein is CASSPALSRAITDTQYF. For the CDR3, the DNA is TGTGCCAGCTCCCCCGCTCTATCCAGGGCCATCACAGATACGCAGTATTTT.

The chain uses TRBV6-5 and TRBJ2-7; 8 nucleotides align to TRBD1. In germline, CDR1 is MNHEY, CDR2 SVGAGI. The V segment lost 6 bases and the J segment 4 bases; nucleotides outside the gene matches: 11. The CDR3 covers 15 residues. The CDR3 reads CASRSDGTGPYEQYF. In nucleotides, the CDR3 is TGTGCCAGCAGGTCCGACGGGACAGGACCTTACGAGCAGTACTTC.

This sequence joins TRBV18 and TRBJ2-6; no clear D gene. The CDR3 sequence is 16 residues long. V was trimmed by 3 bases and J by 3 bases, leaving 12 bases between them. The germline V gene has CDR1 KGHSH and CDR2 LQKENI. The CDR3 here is CASSPSGIGGANVLTF. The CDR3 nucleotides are TGTGCCAGCTCACCGTCGGGTATCGGTGGGGCCAACGTCCTGACTTTC.

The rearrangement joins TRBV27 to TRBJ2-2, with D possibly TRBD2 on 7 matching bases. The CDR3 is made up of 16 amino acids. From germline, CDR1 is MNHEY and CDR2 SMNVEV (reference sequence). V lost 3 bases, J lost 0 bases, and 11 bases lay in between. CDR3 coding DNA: TGTGCCAGCAGTTTCGGGGGGACAACGAACACCGGGGAGCTGTTTTTT. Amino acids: CASSFGGTTNTGELFF.

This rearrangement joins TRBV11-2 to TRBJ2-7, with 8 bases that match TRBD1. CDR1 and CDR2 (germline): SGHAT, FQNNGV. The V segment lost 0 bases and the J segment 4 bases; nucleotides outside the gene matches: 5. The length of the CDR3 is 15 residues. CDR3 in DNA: TGTGCCAGCAGCTTAGAAGGACAGGGTTTTTACGAGCAGTACTTC. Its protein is CASSLEGQGFYEQYF.

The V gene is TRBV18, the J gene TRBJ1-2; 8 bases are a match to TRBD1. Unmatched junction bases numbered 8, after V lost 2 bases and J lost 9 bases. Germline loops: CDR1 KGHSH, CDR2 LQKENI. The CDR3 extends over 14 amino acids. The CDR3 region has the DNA TGTGCCAGCTCACCAGGACAGGGCCTATTGAGCTACACCTTC. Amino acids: CASSPGQGLLSYTF.

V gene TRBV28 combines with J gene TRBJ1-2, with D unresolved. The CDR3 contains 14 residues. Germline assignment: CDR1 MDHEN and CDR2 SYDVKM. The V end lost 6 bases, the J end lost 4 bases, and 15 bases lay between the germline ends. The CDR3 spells CASRPPARGYGYTF. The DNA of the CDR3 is TGTGCCAGCAGACCTCCCGCGCGGGGCTATGGCTACACCTTC.

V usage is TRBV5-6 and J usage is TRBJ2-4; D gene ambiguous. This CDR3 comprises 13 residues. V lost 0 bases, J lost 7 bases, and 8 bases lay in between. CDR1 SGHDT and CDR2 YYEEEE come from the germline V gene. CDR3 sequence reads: CASSLGPTNIQYF. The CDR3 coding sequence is TGTGCCAGCAGCTTGGGGCCAACGAACATTCAGTACTTC.

The CDR3 coding sequence is TGTGCCAGCAGCGAACTGACAGGGTTTAGCAATCAGCCCCAGCATTTT. It is translated as CASSELTGFSNQPQHF. The rearrangement uses TRBV5-5 and TRBJ1-5; TRBD1 matches 7 bases. This CDR3 region has 16 residues. Germline loops: CDR1 SGHKS, CDR2 YYEKEE (reference sequence). Trimming at V came to 4 bases and at J to 0 bases, leaving 7 bases not matched to a gene.

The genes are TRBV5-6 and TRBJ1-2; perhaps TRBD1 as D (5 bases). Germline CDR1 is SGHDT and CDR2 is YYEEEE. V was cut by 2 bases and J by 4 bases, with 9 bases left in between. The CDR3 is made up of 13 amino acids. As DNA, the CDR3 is TGTGCCAGCAGCTTTCAGGGCTCCTATGGCTACACCTTC. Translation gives CASSFQGSYGYTF.

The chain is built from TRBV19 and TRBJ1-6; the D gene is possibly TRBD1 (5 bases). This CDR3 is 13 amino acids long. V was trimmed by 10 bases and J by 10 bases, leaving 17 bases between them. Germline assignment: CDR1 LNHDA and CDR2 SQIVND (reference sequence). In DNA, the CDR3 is TGTGCCACCTTACCTCTCCCAGGGTCACCCCTCCACTTT. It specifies CATLPLPGSPLHF.